These 17 T cell receptor beta chains share one sample of origin, sequenced in a study of beta chain features in type 1 diabetes. Study results and caveats: TCRB CDR3s were moderately but significantly shorter in Type 1 diabetes patients in all four CD4+ subsets.

Their antigens remain unidentified. Reverse transcription of all isolated RNA meant that expressed TCRB transcripts were sequenced. Assay: immunoSEQ multiplex PCR; the TCRdb copy retains only in-frame clones and omits some. Among fewer than 300,000 clones listed, about a fifth were seen once. The sequenced sample was naive CD4+ T cells from blood. All receptors derive from a woman aged 40 to 50 with type 1 diabetes.

This clone was seen only a few times. This chain links TRBV19 with TRBJ1-5, with TRBD1 matching 10 bases. Germline CDR1 is LNHDA and CDR2 is SQIVND (reference sequence). The CDR3 spans 14 residues. J gave up 7 bases and V 8 bases, and 8 bases lay outside the gene matches. For the CDR3, the DNA is TGTGCCAGTTGGGACAGGGGAACGAGCCAGCCCCAGCATTTT. The encoded protein is CASWDRGTSQPQHF.

The chain couples TRBV7-3 to TRBJ1-1; 7 bases are a match to TRBD1. Germline CDR1 SGHTA, CDR2 FQGTGA. The CDR3 totals 13 residues. V shed 5 bases and J 3 bases; nucleotides not matched to a gene: 3. Written as DNA, the CDR3 is TGTGCCAGCAGCGGACAGGCCGACACTGAAGCTTTCTTT. This translates into CASSGQADTEAFF. Drawing the rest from reference TRBV7-3 and TRBJ1-1, the complete variable domain is GAGVSQTPSNKVTEKGKYVELRCDPISGHTALYWYRQSLGQGPEFLIYFQGTGAADDSGLPNDRFFAVRPEGSVSTLKIQRTERGDSAVYLCASSGQADTEAFFGQGTRLTVV.

This chain connects TRBV28 to TRBJ1-1; TRBD1 agrees at 7 bases. This CDR3 comprises 12 residues. Germline trimming cut 4 bases from V and 7 bases from J; bases unmatched to any gene: 3. Germline CDR1 is MDHEN and CDR2 is SYDVKM. DNA for the CDR3: TGTGCCAGCAGTTCACGGACAGGTGAAGCTTTCTTT. It translates to CASSSRTGEAFF. Drawing the rest from reference TRBV28 and TRBJ1-1, the complete variable domain is DVKVTQSSRYLVKRTGEKVFLECVQDMDHENMFWYRQDPGLGLRLIYFSYDVKMKEKGDIPEGYSVSREKKERFSLILESASTNQTSMYLCASSSRTGEAFFGQGTRLTVV.

The chain joins TRBV29-1 to TRBJ2-5; 7 bases match TRBD2. V was clipped by 6 bases and J by 0 bases; unmatched bases: 4. Germline CDR1 and CDR2: SQVTM and ANQGSEA. This CDR3 contains 13 residues. The CDR3 coding sequence is TGCAGCGTAAGCGGGACGGACCAAGAGACCCAGTACTTC. Protein sequence: CSVSGTDQETQYF.

The CDR3 spells CASSSLDNRYYGYTF. Here the CDR3 DNA reads TGTGCCAGCAGCTCACTGGACAACCGATACTATGGCTACACCTTC. The V gene is TRBV7-9, the J gene TRBJ1-2, with D perhaps TRBD1 (5 bases). CDR1 is SEHNR and CDR2 is FQNEAQ in the germline V gene (reference sequence). The CDR3 spans 15 residues. Trimming removed 4 bases from V and 3 bases from J, with 15 bases in between. Full variable domain (missing parts from reference TRBV7-9 and TRBJ1-2): DTGVSQNPRHKITKRGQNVTFRCDPISEHNRLYWYRQTLGQGPEFLTYFQNEAQLEKSRLLSDRFSAERPKGSFSTLEIQRTEQGDSAMYLCASSSLDNRYYGYTFGSGTRLTVV.

The chain couples TRBV7-2 to TRBJ1-2; possible D gene TRBD1, 6 bases. Looked up from germline, CDR1 is SGHTA and CDR2 is FQGNSA. V was trimmed by 2 bases and J by 2 bases, leaving 12 bases between them. This CDR3 is built from 15 residues. CDR3 coding DNA: TGTGCCAGCAGCTTAATGGGGGGGCAGAACTATGGCTACACCTTC. This codes for CASSLMGGQNYGYTF.

The V gene is TRBV9, the J gene TRBJ1-1; unclear D gene. Trimming removed 4 bases from V and 1 base from J, with 8 bases in between. The CDR3 runs to 13 residues. The V gene's germline CDR1 is SGDLS and CDR2 YYNGEE. CDR3 coding DNA: TGTGCCAGCAGCCCCCAGGCGAACACTGAAGCTTTCTTT. Its protein is CASSPQANTEAFF.

The chain combines TRBV15 with TRBJ1-3; D might be TRBD1 (5 bases). The CDR3 loop spans 14 amino acids. Germline CDR1 and CDR2: LNHNV and YYDKDF (reference sequence). The V end lost 1 base, the J end lost 2 bases, and 6 bases lay between the germline ends. Written as DNA, the CDR3 is TGTGCCACCAGCAGAGCCAGGGCTGGAAACACCATATATTTT. It codes for CATSRARAGNTIYF.

This clone was observed a handful of times. The chain employs TRBV28 and TRBJ2-3; the match to TRBD2 covers 9 bases. The junction had 6 bases not matched to a gene; V was cut back by 5 bases and J by 3 bases. The CDR3 consists of 15 residues. The germline V gene has CDR1 MDHEN and CDR2 SYDVKM. CDR3 loop: CASSDPRGGTDTQYF. CDR3 nucleotide sequence: TGTGCCAGCAGTGACCCGCGGGGGGGGACAGATACGCAGTATTTT.

The V gene is TRBV25-1, the J gene TRBJ2-1; 8 bases match TRBD1. Unmatched junction bases numbered 5, after V lost 8 bases and J lost 2 bases. This CDR3 spans 14 amino acids. Germline lookup yields CDR1 MGHDK and CDR2 SYGVNS. The CDR3 loop is CASGDRLTYNEQFF. As DNA, the CDR3 is TGTGCCAGCGGGGACAGGCTCACCTACAATGAGCAGTTCTTC.

This clone was seen more than once but under ten times. The chain employs TRBV4-3 and TRBJ1-2; the match to TRBD1 covers 8 bases. CDR1 is LGHNA and CDR2 is YSLEER in the germline V gene. The CDR3 sequence is 15 residues long. Trimming at V came to 0 bases and at J to 8 bases, leaving 8 bases not matched to a gene. CDR3 amino acids: CASSQDRQGAGGYTF. Here the CDR3 DNA reads TGCGCCAGCAGCCAAGATCGCCAGGGGGCAGGAGGCTACACCTTC.

This chain links TRBV7-2 with TRBJ2-5; D is possibly TRBD2 (6 bases). This CDR3 is 14 amino acids long. The V gene lost 9 bases and the J gene lost 9 bases, with 23 bases spanning the gap. Germline-derived CDR1 and CDR2 are SGHTA and FQGNSA. The CDR3 DNA follows: TGTGCCAGTGCCAGAACGGCCGGTCCGGGGGCCCAGTACTTC. Protein product: CASARTAGPGAQYF.

This clone was counted a few times. The chain has TRBV5-4 and TRBJ2-7; TRBD1 aligns across 11 bases. V was pared by 4 bases and J by 5 bases, with 2 bases of the junction left unmatched. This CDR3 contains 13 residues. Germline CDR1 and CDR2: SGHNT and YYREEE (reference sequence). Written as DNA, the CDR3 is TGTGCCAGCAGCCCGGGACAGGGGGACGAGCAGTACTTC. This gives the protein CASSPGQGDEQYF. The full variable domain, in which reference TRBV5-4 and TRBJ2-7 provide the parts outside the CDR3, is ETGVTQSPTHLIKTRGQQVTLRCSSQSGHNTVSWYQQALGQGPQFIFQYYREEENGRGNFPPRFSGLQFPNYSSELNVNALELDDSALYLCASSPGQGDEQYFGPGTRLTVT.

This clone was picked up a small number of times. The chain recombines TRBV5-1 with TRBJ2-7, with 8 nucleotides matching TRBD2. This CDR3 spans 14 amino acids. Germline trimming cut 4 bases from V and 2 bases from J; bases unmatched to any gene: 5. Germline-derived CDR1 and CDR2 are SGHRS and YFSETQ. The CDR3 is CASSPTSGTYEQYF. The CDR3 nucleotides are TGCGCCAGCAGCCCCACTAGCGGTACCTACGAGCAGTACTTC.

This chain connects TRBV4-1 to TRBJ1-4; D ambiguous. The CDR3 runs 17 residues. From germline, CDR1 is MGHRA and CDR2 YSYEKL. Trimming pared 2 bases from V and 8 bases from J, leaving 21 bases between. This chain's CDR3 is CASSQSLGELVREKLFF. DNA of the CDR3: TGCGCCAGCAGCCAATCCCTCGGGGAGCTAGTTCGGGAAAAACTGTTTTTT.

This clone was counted only a few times. The chain employs TRBV2 and TRBJ2-5, with D unresolved. The CDR3 spans 13 residues. Looked up from germline, CDR1 is SNHLY and CDR2 is FYNNEI. The germline V and J ends were trimmed by 7 bases and 1 base, with 10 bases remaining between them. DNA for the CDR3: TGTGCCAGCAAACCACAGCCCCAAGAGACCCAGTACTTC. Translating it yields CASKPQPQETQYF.

The rearrangement uses TRBV7-9 and TRBJ2-7, with D possibly matching TRBD1 (6 bases). The length of the CDR3 is 15 residues. CDR1 is SEHNR, CDR2 FQNEAQ, per germline (reference sequence). Trimming removed 1 base at V and 1 base at J, with 11 bases between. The CDR3 loop reads CASSLVQGLSYEQYF. The CDR3 nucleotides are TGTGCCAGCAGCTTAGTCCAGGGGCTATCCTACGAGCAGTACTTC.